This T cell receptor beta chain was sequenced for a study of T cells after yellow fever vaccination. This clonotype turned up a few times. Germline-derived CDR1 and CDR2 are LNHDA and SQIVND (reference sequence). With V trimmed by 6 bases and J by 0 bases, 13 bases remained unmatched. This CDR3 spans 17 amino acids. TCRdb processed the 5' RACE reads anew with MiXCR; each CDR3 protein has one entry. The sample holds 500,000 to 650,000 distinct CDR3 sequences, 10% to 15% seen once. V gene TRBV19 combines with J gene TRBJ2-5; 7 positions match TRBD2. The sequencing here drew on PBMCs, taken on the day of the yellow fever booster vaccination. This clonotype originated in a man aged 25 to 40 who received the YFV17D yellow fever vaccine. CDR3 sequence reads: CASSVAGASGYQETQYF. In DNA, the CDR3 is TGTGCCAGTAGCGTCGCCGGGGCTAGCGGATACCAAGAGACCCAGTACTTC.